This TCR beta chain appears in the sequencing data of a study of T-cell memory formation after mild COVID-19. The CDR3 extends over 13 amino acids. Trimming removed 7 bases at V and 8 bases at J, with 14 bases between. One entry per CDR3 protein, called by TCRdb with MiXCR from the 5' RACE reads. The table lists about 350,000 distinct CDR3 sequences, approximately 15% of them singletons. The table lists this clonotype with a few counts. The TCR was taken from a man aged 18 to 30 who had mild COVID-19 (a few samples of this study predate the infection). Cell type and time point are not known. The material sequenced was PBMCs or a T cell subset sorted from them (not recorded which). This chain uses TRBV12-3 or TRBV12-4 with TRBJ2-2; either TRBD1 or TRBD2 may supply D (5 bases each). CDR3 nucleotide sequence: TGTGCCAGCATGGGGACCCCGTTGGGGGAGCTGTTTTTT. Protein product: CASMGTPLGELFF.